The rows below give T cell receptor beta chains drawn from one sample of a study of Ad26.COV2.S vaccination and SARS-CoV-2 variants. TCRdb's table, derived via immunoSEQ multiplex PCR, lists solely in-frame clones and lacks some. The repertoire holds around 300,000 clones, with 65% to 90% as singletons. Here the sequenced sample was peripheral blood, taken in a trial of Ad26.COV2.S vaccine versus placebo. The source is a person aged 18-60 years who received the Ad26.COV2.S COVID-19 vaccine or a placebo. CDR3s include the opening cysteine and the closing phenylalanine or tryptophan. Fields, in order: clone size, J gene, V gene, CDR3 length, D gene, CDR3 protein, CDR3 DNA. A D gene is named only where the DNA matches it firmly. Clone size, where shown, is once, few, many, or a class for clones that have expanded.

>-|TRBJ2-3|TRBV5-4|15|TRBD2
CASSSTSGAADTQYF
TGTGCCAGCAGCTCGACTAGCGGGGCGGCAGATACGCAGTATTTT
>-|TRBJ2-5|TRBV5-1|15|TRBD1
CASSLADRDEETQYF
TGCGCCAGCAGCTTGGCGGACAGGGATGAAGAGACCCAGTACTTC
>-|TRBJ2-5|TRBV24-1|15|-
CATSDPTRPKETQYF
TGTGCCACCAGTGATCCTACTAGACCCAAAGAGACCCAGTACTTC
>-|TRBJ1-4|TRBV11-2|15|-
CASSPDRQTNEKLFF
TGTGCCAGCAGCCCCGACAGGCAAACTAATGAAAAACTGTTTTTT
>-|TRBJ1-1|TRBV5-1|14|-
CASSLVSGSTEAFF
TGCGCCAGCAGCTTGGTATCAGGGTCCACTGAAGCTTTCTTT
>-|TRBJ1-1|TRBV7-9|14|TRBD1
CASSPRDRNTEAFF
TGTGCCAGCAGCCCCCGGGACAGGAACACTGAAGCTTTCTTT
>-|TRBJ1-4|TRBV28|15|-
CASRTFRAMGEKLFF
TGTGCCAGCAGGACGTTCCGGGCAATGGGGGAAAAACTGTTTTTT
>once|TRBJ2-1|TRBV19|15|TRBD2
CASRISGSSYNEQFF
TGTGCCAGTAGGATTAGCGGGAGCTCCTACAATGAGCAGTTCTTC
>-|TRBJ1-6|TRBV7-2|17|TRBD1
CASSSGTGSSYNSPLHF
TGTGCCAGCAGCTCCGGGACAGGGAGCTCCTATAATTCACCCCTCCACTTT
>-|TRBJ2-3|TRBV6-6|15|TRBD2
CASSYERGAKDTQYF
TGTGCCAGCAGTTACGAGCGGGGGGCTAAAGATACGCAGTATTTT
>-|TRBJ2-5|TRBV3-1/TRBV3-2|13|-
CASSQDRQETQYF
TGTGCCAGCAGCCAAGATCGGCAAGAGACCCAGTACTTC
>-|TRBJ2-2|TRBV5-4|16|TRBD2
CASSLGGLVHTGELFF
TGTGCCAGCAGCTTAGGAGGACTAGTCCACACCGGGGAGCTGTTTTTT
>-|TRBJ1-5|TRBV19|15|TRBD1
CASSIAQGQGQPQHF
TGTGCCAGTAGTATAGCCCAGGGACAGGGCCAGCCCCAGCATTTT
>-|TRBJ2-1|TRBV28|18|TRBD2
CASSLGLAAPRSYNEQFF
TGTGCCAGCAGTTTAGGACTAGCGGCACCCCGTTCCTACAATGAGCAGTTCTTC
>-|TRBJ2-1|TRBV6-5|13|-
CASSRGTYNEQFF
TGTGCCAGCAGTCGCGGGACCTACAATGAGCAGTTCTTC
>-|TRBJ2-7|TRBV27|14|TRBD2
CASSRLAGVYEQYF
TGTGCCAGCAGCAGACTAGCGGGAGTGTACGAGCAGTACTTC
>-|TRBJ2-5|TRBV5-1|15|-
CASSPPLRAPETQYF
TGCGCCAGCAGCCCACCCCTACGGGCTCCGGAGACCCAGTACTTC
>-|TRBJ1-1|TRBV12-5|13|-
CASAPYGGVEAFF
TGTGCTAGTGCCCCATACGGAGGGGTTGAAGCTTTCTTT
>-|TRBJ2-3|TRBV2|14|-
CASSEIKRTDTQYF
TGTGCCAGCAGTGAGATTAAAAGAACAGATACGCAGTATTTT
>-|TRBJ1-1|TRBV29-1|14|-
CSVVGQGVEAEAFF
TGCAGCGTTGTAGGGCAGGGAGTAGAAGCCGAAGCTTTCTTT
>-|TRBJ2-3|TRBV19|14|-
CASSNGPGTDTQYF
TGTGCCAGTAGTAACGGGCCCGGTACAGATACGCAGTATTTT
>-|TRBJ2-2|TRBV19|18|TRBD1
CASSINRRGRLNTGELFF
TGTGCCAGTAGTATTAACCGAAGGGGGCGATTGAACACCGGGGAGCTGTTTTTT
>-|TRBJ2-2|TRBV12-3/TRBV12-4|11|-
CASSFGGELFF
TGTGCCAGCAGTTTCGGCGGGGAGCTGTTTTTT
>-|TRBJ2-3|TRBV7-2|15|-
CASSLILIGTDTQYF
TGTGCCAGCAGCCTTATATTGATCGGGACAGATACGCAGTATTTT
>-|TRBJ1-2|TRBV7-2|15|-
CASSLTPRANYGYTF
TGTGCCAGCAGCTTAACGCCTCGGGCTAACTATGGCTACACCTTC
>-|TRBJ1-6|TRBV3-1/TRBV3-2|15|TRBD1
CASSQFGTDNSPLHF
TGTGCCAGCAGCCAGTTTGGGACAGATAATTCACCCCTCCACTTT
>few|TRBJ2-2|TRBV19|15|-
CASREGILNTGELFF
TGTGCCAGTAGGGAGGGGATTCTGAACACCGGGGAGCTGTTTTTT
>-|TRBJ1-4|TRBV13|13|-
CASSPGANEKLFF
TGTGCCAGCAGCCCCGGGGCTAATGAAAAACTGTTTTTT
>-|TRBJ2-3|TRBV11-2|15|TRBD1
CASSLGQGAVDTQYF
TGTGCCAGCAGCTTAGGCCAGGGGGCAGTTGATACGCAGTATTTT